Listed below are T cell receptor beta chains from one sample, sequenced in a study of T-cell memory formation after mild COVID-19. From the 5' RACE reads, TCRdb called clonotypes with MiXCR, one entry per CDR3 protein. The sample carries around 130,000 distinct CDR3 sequences, about 5.9% recorded once. The material sequenced was PBMCs or a T cell subset sorted from them (not recorded which). The receptors stem from an adult woman who had mild COVID-19 (a few samples of this study predate the infection). Cell type and time point are not known. The CDR3 runs from the conserved cysteine through the conserved F or W. D genes are given only for firm matches. Size is omitted from some rows. Given values are once, few, many or a class for expanded clones.

>NA|TRBJ1-3|NA|TRBV12-3/TRBV12-4
CASSKGLISGNTIYF
TGTGCCAGCAGCAAGGGACTGATCTCTGGAAACACCATATATTTT
>NA|TRBJ2-2|many|TRBV7-3
CASSLSGSTGELFF
TGTGCCAGCAGCCTATCTGGCAGCACCGGGGAGCTGTTTTTT
>NA|TRBJ1-6|many|TRBV7-9
CASSLVQGNSPLHF
TGTGCCAGCAGCTTGGTACAGGGTAATTCACCCCTCCACTTT
>NA|TRBJ2-7|NA|TRBV20-1
CSAVRGYEQYF
TGCAGTGCTGTCCGGGGCTACGAGCAGTACTTC
>NA|TRBJ2-3|many|TRBV5-1
CASSLGVAFTDTQYF
TGCGCCAGCAGCCTAGGGGTAGCCTTCACAGATACGCAGTATTTT
>NA|TRBJ2-5|many|TRBV9
CASSADPGTETQYF
TGTGCCAGCAGCGCGGACCCCGGTACGGAGACCCAGTACTTC
>NA|TRBJ1-5|NA|TRBV5-1
CASSLAPGGAGQPQHF
TGCGCCAGCAGCTTGGCTCCCGGGGGGGCAGGACAGCCCCAGCATTTT
>NA|TRBJ2-3|many|TRBV5-1
CASTNTDTQYF
TGCGCCAGCACGAACACAGATACGCAGTATTTT
>NA|TRBJ1-2|many|TRBV29-1
CSVEGRSTANYGYTF
TGCAGCGTTGAGGGGAGATCGACCGCTAACTATGGCTACACCTTC
>NA|TRBJ1-6|few|TRBV7-2
CASSLSRPGRTYNSPLHF
TGTGCCAGCAGCCTAAGCCGTCCAGGAAGGACCTATAATTCACCCCTCCACTTT
>NA|TRBJ2-7|many|TRBV5-1
CASSLDTLVNEQYF
TGCGCCAGCAGCTTGGACACGCTCGTAAACGAGCAGTACTTC
>NA|TRBJ2-4|many|TRBV5-1
CASSSTSGRRGAKNIQYF
TGCGCCAGCAGCTCGACCTCGGGACGGCGGGGAGCCAAAAACATTCAGTACTTC
>NA|TRBJ2-2|NA|TRBV7-7
CASSLAAGGLVGTGELFF
TGTGCTAGCAGCTTAGCGGCAGGAGGTCTAGTGGGCACCGGGGAGCTGTTTTTT
>NA|TRBJ1-6|many|TRBV12-3/TRBV12-4
CASSPGGNSPLHF
TGTGCCAGCAGTCCCGGGGGAAATTCACCCCTCCACTTT
>TRBD1|TRBJ2-1|many|TRBV4-3
CASSQVGQSYNEQFF
TGCGCCAGCAGCCAAGTGGGACAGAGCTACAATGAGCAGTTCTTC
>NA|TRBJ2-2|few|TRBV12-3/TRBV12-4
CASTPPGRINTGELFF
TGTGCCAGCACCCCCCCCGGGCGGATAAACACCGGGGAGCTGTTTTTT
>NA|TRBJ2-1|many|TRBV7-9
CASSLEWGFNEQFF
TGTGCCAGCAGCTTAGAATGGGGCTTCAATGAGCAGTTCTTC
>NA|TRBJ1-2|NA|TRBV30
CAWSVATAASYTF
TGTGCCTGGAGTGTAGCGACAGCAGCAAGCTACACCTTC
>TRBD1|TRBJ2-3|NA|TRBV5-6
CASSRTGTAFTDTQYF
TGTGCCAGCAGCCGGACCGGGACAGCCTTCACAGATACGCAGTATTTT
>NA|TRBJ2-1|many|TRBV7-6
CASSPLGTSQYNEQFF
TGTGCCAGCAGCCCCCTGGGCACTAGCCAGTACAATGAGCAGTTCTTC
>NA|TRBJ2-7|few|TRBV18
CASSPGDEQYF
TGTGCCAGCTCACCAGGGGACGAGCAGTACTTC
>NA|TRBJ2-5|many|TRBV7-3
CASSLRNGIGETQYF
TGTGCCAGCAGCTTACGGAACGGGATCGGGGAGACCCAGTACTTC
>NA|TRBJ1-1|NA|TRBV24-1
CATSDFNTEAFF
TGTGCCACCAGTGATTTTAACACTGAAGCTTTCTTT
>NA|TRBJ1-2|NA|TRBV18
CASSPNFLRGDYGYTF
TGTGCCAGCTCACCTAACTTCCTCAGGGGTGACTATGGCTACACCTTC